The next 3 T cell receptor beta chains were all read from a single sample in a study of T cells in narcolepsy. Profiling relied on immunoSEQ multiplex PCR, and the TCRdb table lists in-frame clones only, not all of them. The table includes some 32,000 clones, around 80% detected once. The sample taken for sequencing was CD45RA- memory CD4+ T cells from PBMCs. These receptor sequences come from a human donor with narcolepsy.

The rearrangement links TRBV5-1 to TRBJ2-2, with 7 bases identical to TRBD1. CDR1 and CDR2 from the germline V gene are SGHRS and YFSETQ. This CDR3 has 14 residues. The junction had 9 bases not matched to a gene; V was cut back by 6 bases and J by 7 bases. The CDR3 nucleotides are TGCGCCAGCAACTCCGGGACAGAGGGCGGGGAGCTGTTTTTT. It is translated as CASNSGTEGGELFF.

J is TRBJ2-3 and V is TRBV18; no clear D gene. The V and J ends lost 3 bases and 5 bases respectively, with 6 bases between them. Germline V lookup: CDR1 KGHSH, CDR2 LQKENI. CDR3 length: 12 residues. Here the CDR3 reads CASSPSRDTQYF. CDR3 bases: TGTGCCAGCTCACCGTCCCGAGATACGCAGTATTTT.

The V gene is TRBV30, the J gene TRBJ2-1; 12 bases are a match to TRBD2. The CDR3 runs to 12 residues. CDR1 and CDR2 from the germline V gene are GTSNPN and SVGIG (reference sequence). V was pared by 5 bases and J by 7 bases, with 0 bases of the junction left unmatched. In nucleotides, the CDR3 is TGTGCCTGGGGGACTAGCGGGAATGAGCAGTTCTTC. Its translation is CAWGTSGNEQFF.